The entry below gives a single T cell receptor beta chain sequence along with its context. The CDR3 consists of 18 residues. The V and J ends lost 0 bases and 1 base respectively, with 16 bases between them. CDR1 is SGHDT, CDR2 YYEEEE, per germline. The data originate from a study of cytomegalovirus exposure and HLA in healthy donors. As for the study in general: About 85 million unique TCR sequences came from HLA-typed donors in an early release.

PCR was performed using 60 Vbeta and 13 Jbeta primers. Assay: immunoSEQ multiplex PCR; the TCRdb copy retains only in-frame clones and omits some. This sample carries roughly 190,000 clones, around 85% of them seen once, and the ten largest clones take less than 2%. The V call is TRBV5-6, the J call TRBJ1-4; a weak D match, TRBD1 (5 bases). Material for sequencing was PBMCs. The source is a man in his late teens or twenties in good health and CMV-seronegative. The CDR3 DNA sequence: TGTGCCAGCAGCTTGGGGGGCAGGATGGGAGGAACTAATGAAAAACTGTTTTTT. Its protein is CASSLGGRMGGTNEKLFF.